This T cell receptor beta chain derives from a study of regulatory T cells in long-lasting Graves disease. Study context: Persistent Graves' disease meant over 5 years of antithyroid drugs with positive TSH receptor antibodies.

Germline CDR1 is ENHRY and CDR2 is SYGVKD. The V gene lost 3 bases and the J gene lost 0 bases, with 9 bases spanning the gap. The CDR3 is 14 residues long. Time point in this sample: persistent/refractory GD, antithyroid drugs over 5 years with positive TRAb. Scientists built the TCR library using RNA that was extracted from PBMCs. iRepertoire HTBI primers and Arm-PCR of CDR3 regions built TCR beta libraries. TCRdb recomputed calls from the multiplex PCR reads with MiXCR, one row per CDR3 protein. The sample carries 300,000 to 500,000 distinct CDR3 sequences, under 25% recorded once. General study points: Patients with persistent Graves' had lower TCR diversity than newly diagnosed patients. Analyses excluded thyroid tissue, covering peripheral blood alone. Persistent disease favored TRBV28, TRBJ1-2 and TRBJ2-5.

This clonotype was counted between two and nine times. Its antigen is undetermined. The input for sequencing was peripheral blood mononuclear cells (PBMCs), taken when the disease was refractory, from a patient treated with antithyroid drugs. This sequence was found in a female donor with Graves disease. The rearrangement links TRBV10-3 to TRBJ2-7; D is uncertain. The CDR3 DNA sequence: TGTGCCATCAGTGATATCGGCAACTCCTACGAGCAGTACTTC. Its protein product is CAISDIGNSYEQYF.